This TCR beta chain was identified in a study of cytomegalovirus exposure and HLA in healthy donors. Both 60 Vbeta primers and 13 Jbeta primers went into the PCR. Sequencing was performed with immunoSEQ multiplex PCR; in TCRdb, only in-frame clones are kept and a portion is missing. The table records around 170,000 clones, 75% to 85% of them present only once. Per germline, CDR1 SGHRS and CDR2 YFSETQ. The CDR3 has 15 residues. This sequence originates from a young man in good health and CMV-seronegative. Sequencing used PBMCs. This rearrangement joins TRBV5-1 to TRBJ2-5, with 9 bases that match TRBD1. Judging by the DNA end, TRBJ2-7 fits better; the J call may be wrong. The CDR3 nucleotides read TGCGCCAGCAGCCCGAAACAGGGGGCTTTCAACGAGCAGTACTTC. Protein: CASSPKQGAFNEQYF.